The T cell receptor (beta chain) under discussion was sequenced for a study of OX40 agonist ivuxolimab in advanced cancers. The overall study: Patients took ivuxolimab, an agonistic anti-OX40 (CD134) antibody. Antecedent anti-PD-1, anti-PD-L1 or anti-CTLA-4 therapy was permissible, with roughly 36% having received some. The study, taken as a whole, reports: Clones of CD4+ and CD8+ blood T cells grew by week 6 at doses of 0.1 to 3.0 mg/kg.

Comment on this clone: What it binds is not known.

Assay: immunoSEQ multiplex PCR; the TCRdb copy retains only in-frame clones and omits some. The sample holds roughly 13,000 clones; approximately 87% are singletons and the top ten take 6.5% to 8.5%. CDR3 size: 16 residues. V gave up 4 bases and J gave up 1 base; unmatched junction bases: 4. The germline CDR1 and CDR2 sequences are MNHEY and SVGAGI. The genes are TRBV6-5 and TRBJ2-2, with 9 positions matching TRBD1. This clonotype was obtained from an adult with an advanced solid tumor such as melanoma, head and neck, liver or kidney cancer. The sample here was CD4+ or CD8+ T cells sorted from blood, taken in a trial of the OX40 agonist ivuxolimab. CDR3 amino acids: CASSLQGALNTGELFF. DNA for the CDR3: TGTGCCAGCAGTTTACAGGGGGCCTTGAACACCGGGGAGCTGTTTTTT.